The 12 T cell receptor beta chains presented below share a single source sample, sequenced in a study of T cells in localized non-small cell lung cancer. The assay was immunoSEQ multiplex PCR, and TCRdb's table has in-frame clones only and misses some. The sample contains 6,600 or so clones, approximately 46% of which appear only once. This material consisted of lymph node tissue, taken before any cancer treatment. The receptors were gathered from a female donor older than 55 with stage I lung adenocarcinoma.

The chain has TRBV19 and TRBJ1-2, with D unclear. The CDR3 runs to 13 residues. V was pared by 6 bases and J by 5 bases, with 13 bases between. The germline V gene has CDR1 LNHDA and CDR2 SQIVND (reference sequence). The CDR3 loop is CASRTYIGYGYTF. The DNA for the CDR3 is TGTGCCAGTAGGACTTATATAGGGTATGGCTACACCTTC.

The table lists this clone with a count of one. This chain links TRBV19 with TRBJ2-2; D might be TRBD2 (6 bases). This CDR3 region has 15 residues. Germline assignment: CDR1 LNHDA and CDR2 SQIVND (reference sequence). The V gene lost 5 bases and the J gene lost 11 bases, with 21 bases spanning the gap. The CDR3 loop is CASSASSGVKVELFF. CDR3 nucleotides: TGTGCCAGTAGTGCATCCTCGGGAGTAAAGGTAGAGCTGTTTTTT.

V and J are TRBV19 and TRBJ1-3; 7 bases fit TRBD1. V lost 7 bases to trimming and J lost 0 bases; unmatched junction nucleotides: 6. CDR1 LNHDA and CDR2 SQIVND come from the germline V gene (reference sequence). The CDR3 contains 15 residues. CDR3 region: CASMDRPFSGNTIYF. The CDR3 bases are TGTGCCAGTATGGACAGGCCATTCTCTGGAAACACCATATATTTT.

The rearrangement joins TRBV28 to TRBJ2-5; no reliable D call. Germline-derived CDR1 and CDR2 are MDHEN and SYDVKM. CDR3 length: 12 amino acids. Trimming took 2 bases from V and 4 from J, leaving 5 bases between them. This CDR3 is CASSLPRETQYF. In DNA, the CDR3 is TGTGCCAGCAGTTTACCAAGAGAGACCCAGTACTTC.

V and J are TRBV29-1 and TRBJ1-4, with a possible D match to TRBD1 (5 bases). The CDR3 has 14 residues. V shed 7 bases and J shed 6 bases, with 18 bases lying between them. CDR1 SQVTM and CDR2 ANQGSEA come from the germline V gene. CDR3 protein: CSAGGNRGHEKLFF. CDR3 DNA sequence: TGCAGCGCCGGAGGGAATAGGGGTCATGAAAAACTGTTTTTT. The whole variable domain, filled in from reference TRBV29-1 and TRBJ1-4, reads SAVISQKPSRDICQRGTSLTIQCQVDSQVTMMFWYRQQPGQSLTLIATANQGSEATYESGFVIDKFPISRPNLTFSTLTVSNMSPEDSSIYLCSAGGNRGHEKLFFGSGTQLSVL.

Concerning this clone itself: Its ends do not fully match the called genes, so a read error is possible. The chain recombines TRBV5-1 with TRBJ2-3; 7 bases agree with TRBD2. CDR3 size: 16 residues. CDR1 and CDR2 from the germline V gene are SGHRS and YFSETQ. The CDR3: CASSLVSGGGTDTQYF. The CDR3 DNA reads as TGCGCCAGYAGCTTGGTTTCGGGAGGTGGCACAGATACGCAGTATTTT. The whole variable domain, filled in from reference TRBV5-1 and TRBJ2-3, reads KAGVTQTPRYLIKTRGQQVTLSCSPISGHRSVSWYQQTPGQGLQFLFEYFSETQRNKGNFPGRFSGRQFSNSRSEMNVSTLELGDSALYLCASSLVSGGGTDTQYFGPGTRLTVL.

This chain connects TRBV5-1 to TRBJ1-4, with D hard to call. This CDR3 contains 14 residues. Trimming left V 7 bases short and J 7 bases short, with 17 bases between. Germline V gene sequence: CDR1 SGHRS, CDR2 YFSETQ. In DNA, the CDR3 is TGCGCCAGCTCCCAGTCAAGTCGTAGTGAAAAACTGTTTTTT. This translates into CASSQSSRSEKLFF.

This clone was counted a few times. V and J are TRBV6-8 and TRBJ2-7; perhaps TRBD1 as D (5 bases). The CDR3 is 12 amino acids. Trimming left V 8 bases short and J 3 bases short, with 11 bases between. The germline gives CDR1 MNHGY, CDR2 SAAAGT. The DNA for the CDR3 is TGTGCCAGCGTGGCGGACAACTACGAGCAGTACTTC. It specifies CASVADNYEQYF.

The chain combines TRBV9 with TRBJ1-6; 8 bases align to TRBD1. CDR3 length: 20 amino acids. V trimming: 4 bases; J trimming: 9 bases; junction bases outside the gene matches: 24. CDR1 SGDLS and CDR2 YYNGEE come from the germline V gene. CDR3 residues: CASSPSSEGQAEGRFSPLHF. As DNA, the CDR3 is TGTGCCAGCAGCCCCAGTAGTGAGGGACAGGCGGAGGGGCGATTTTCACCCCTCCACTTT.

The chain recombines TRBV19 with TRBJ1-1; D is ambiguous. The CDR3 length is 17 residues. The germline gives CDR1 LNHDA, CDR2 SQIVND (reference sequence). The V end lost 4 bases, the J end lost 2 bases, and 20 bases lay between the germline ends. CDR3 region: CASSTRVRLLSNTEAFF. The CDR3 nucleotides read TGTGCCAGTAGTACCCGAGTCCGACTCCTGTCCAACACTGAAGCTTTCTTT.

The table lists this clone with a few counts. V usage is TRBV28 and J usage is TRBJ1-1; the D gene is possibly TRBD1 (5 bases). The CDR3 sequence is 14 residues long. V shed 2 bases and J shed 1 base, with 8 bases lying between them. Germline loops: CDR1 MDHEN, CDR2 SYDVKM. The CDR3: CASSLPGQNTEAFF. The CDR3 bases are TGTGCCAGCAGTTTACCTGGACAGAACACTGAAGCTTTCTTT.

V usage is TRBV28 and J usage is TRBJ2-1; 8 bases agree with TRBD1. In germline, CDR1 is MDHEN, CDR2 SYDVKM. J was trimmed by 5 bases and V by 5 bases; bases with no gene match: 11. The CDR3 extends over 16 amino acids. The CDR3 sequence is CASSPTGTGGNNEQFF. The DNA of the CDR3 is TGTGCCAGCAGTCCGACCGGGACAGGCGGAAACAATGAGCAGTTCTTC.